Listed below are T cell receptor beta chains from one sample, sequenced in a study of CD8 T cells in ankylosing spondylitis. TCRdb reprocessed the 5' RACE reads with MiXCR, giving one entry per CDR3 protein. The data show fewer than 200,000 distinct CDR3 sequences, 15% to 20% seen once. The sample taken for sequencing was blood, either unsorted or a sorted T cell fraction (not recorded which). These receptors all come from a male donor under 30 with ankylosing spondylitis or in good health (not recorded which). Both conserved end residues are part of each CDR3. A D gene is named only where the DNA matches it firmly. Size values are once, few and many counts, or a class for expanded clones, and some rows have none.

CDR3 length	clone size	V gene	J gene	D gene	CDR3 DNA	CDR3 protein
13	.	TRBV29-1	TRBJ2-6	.	TGCAGCGTTGTGGGTTTTGGGGCCAACGTCCTGACTTTC	CSVVGFGANVLTF
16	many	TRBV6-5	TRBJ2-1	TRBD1	TGTGCCAGCAGTTTAACAGGGGGTAGGTCCTACAATGAGCAGTTCTTC	CASSLTGGRSYNEQFF
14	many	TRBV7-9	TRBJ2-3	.	TGTGCCAGCACCTCACTAGGGAGCACAGATACGCAGTATTTT	CASTSLGSTDTQYF
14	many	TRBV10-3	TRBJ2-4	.	TGTGCCATCAGTGATAGCCTGATTCAAAACATTCAGTACTTC	CAISDSLIQNIQYF
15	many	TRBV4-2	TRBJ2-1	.	TGTGCCAGCAGCCGCACAGGGCGGGAGATCAATGAGCAGTTCTTC	CASSRTGREINEQFF
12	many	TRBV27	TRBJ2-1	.	TGTGCCAGCAGACGCCTAGGGGGGGAGCAGTTCTTC	CASRRLGGEQFF
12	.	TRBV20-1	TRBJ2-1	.	TGCAGTGCTAGAGATCAGGACGAGCGGCAGTTCTTC	CSARDQDERQFF
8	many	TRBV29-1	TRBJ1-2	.	TGCAGCGGAGATGGCTACACCTTC	CSGDGYTF
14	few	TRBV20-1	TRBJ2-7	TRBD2	TGCAGTGCGCCTCCTAGCGGGAGGACCTACGAGCAGTACTTC	CSAPPSGRTYEQYF
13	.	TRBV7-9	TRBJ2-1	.	TGTGCCAGCAGCGTAGTCGGGGGTGGTGAGCAGTTCTTC	CASSVVGGGEQFF
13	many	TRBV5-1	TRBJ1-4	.	TGCGCCAGCAGCGGGGCAACTAATGAAAAACTGTTTTTT	CASSGATNEKLFF
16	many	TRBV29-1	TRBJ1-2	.	TGCAGCGTTGATTCCCCACCAAATGGAGCGGACTTCGGCTACACCTTC	CSVDSPPNGADFGYTF
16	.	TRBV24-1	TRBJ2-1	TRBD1	TGTGCCACCAGTGATTCTCCAGGGGGCCCGTACAATGAGCAGTTCTTC	CATSDSPGGPYNEQFF
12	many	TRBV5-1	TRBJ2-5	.	TGCGCCAGCAGCTCCCTACAAGAGACCCAGTACTTC	CASSSLQETQYF
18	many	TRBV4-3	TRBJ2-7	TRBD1	TGCGCCAGCAGCCAACCCCTCATTAGACAGGGAGAGGAAGACGAGCAGTACTTC	CASSQPLIRQGEEDEQYF
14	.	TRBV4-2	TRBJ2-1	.	TGTGCCAGCAGCCAAGAAGCCGCGGGGTATGAGCAGTTCTTC	CASSQEAAGYEQFF
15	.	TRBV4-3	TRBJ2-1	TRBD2	TGCGCCAGCAGCCAATCGACTAGCGGGAGAAATGAGCAGTTCTTC	CASSQSTSGRNEQFF
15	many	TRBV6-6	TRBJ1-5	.	TGTGCCAGCAGTGACGGGACGGCTAGCAATCAGCCCCAGCATTTT	CASSDGTASNQPQHF
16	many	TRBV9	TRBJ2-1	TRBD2	TGTGCCAGCAGCGTACAACTAGCGGGCTCCTACAATGAGCAGTTCTTC	CASSVQLAGSYNEQFF
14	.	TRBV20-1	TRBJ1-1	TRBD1	TGCAGTGCTAGGGGGGACAGAATGAACACTGAAGCTTTCTTT	CSARGDRMNTEAFF
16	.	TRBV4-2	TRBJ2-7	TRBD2	TGTGCCAGCAGCCCCTACACCGGGACTAGCGGAAATGAGCAGTACTTC	CASSPYTGTSGNEQYF
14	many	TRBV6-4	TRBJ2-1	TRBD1	TGTGCCAGCAGTGCCGGGACAGGGGTCAATGAGCAGTTCTTC	CASSAGTGVNEQFF
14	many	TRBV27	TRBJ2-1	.	TGTGCCAGCAGTTCCTGGGACGGAAACAATGAGCAGTTCTTC	CASSSWDGNNEQFF
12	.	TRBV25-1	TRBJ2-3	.	TGTGCCAGCAGTCGTAGGTCTGATACGCAGTATTTT	CASSRRSDTQYF
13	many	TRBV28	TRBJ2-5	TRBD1	TGTGCCAGCAGTACAACGGACAGGGAGACCCAGTACTTC	CASSTTDRETQYF
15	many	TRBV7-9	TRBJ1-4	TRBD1	TGTGCCAGCAGCACAACCGGGACAGGGTTTCAAAAACTGTTTTTT	CASSTTGTGFQKLFF
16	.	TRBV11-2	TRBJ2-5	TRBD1	TGTGCCAGCAGCTTACCCGGGACAGTTGGGAGAGAGACCCAGTACTTC	CASSLPGTVGRETQYF
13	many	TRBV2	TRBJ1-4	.	TGTGGGACAGCAGGGTACGCTAATGAAAAACTGTTTTTT	CGTAGYANEKLFF
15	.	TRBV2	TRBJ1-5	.	TGTGCCAGCAGTGCCCAGACAGGTCTCAATCAGCCCCAGCATTTT	CASSAQTGLNQPQHF
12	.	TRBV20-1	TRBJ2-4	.	TGCCCCGAAGTAGGGAATGAAAACATTCAGTACTTC	CPEVGNENIQYF
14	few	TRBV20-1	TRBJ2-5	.	TGCAGTGCTGAGGGTCAGGGCAGGTCAGAGACCCAGTACTTC	CSAEGQGRSETQYF
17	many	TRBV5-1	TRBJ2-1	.	TGCGCCAGCAGCTCGAGGGCGCGGGGACCTTTGTCAAATGAGCAGTTCTTC	CASSSRARGPLSNEQFF
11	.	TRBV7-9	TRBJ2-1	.	TGTGCCAGCAGCTTTAGGCCGGAGCAGTTCTTC	CASSFRPEQFF
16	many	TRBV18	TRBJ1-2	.	TGTGCCAGCTCACCCGGGGCAGTTAAAGCTAACTATGGCTACACCTTC	CASSPGAVKANYGYTF
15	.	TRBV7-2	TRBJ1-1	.	TGTGCCAGCAGCCAATCCCGGGGGCAGAGCACTGAAGCTTTCTTT	CASSQSRGQSTEAFF
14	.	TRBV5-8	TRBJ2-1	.	TGTGCCAGCAGCTTGGAAGGAGGGTACAATGAGCAGTTCTTC	CASSLEGGYNEQFF
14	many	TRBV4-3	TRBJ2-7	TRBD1	TGCGCCAGCAGCCAGAGACAGGGTCACTACGAGCAGTACTTC	CASSQRQGHYEQYF
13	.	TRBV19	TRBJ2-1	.	TGTGCCAGTAGTCCTGGCGCGACCGGCCAGCAGTTCTTC	CASSPGATGQQFF
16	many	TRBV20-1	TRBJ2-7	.	TGCAGTGCTAGAGATTCCCAGGGGGGCGTGGGCTACGAGCAGTACTTC	CSARDSQGGVGYEQYF
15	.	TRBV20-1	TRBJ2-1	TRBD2	TGCAGTGCTTATAGCGGGAGGGCCCTCTACAATGAGCAGTTCTTC	CSAYSGRALYNEQFF
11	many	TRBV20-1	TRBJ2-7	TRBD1	TGCAGGACGACAGGGGACTACGAGCAGTACTTC	CRTTGDYEQYF
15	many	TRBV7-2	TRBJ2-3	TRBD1	TGTGCCAGCAGCTTAGGCCAGGGGGCCCCAGATACGCAGTATTTT	CASSLGQGAPDTQYF
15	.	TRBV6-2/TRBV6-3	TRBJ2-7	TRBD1	TGTGCCAGCAGGCACAGGGGGCGAAACTCCTACGAGCAGTACTTC	CASRHRGRNSYEQYF
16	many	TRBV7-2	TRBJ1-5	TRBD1	TGTGCCAGCAGCTTCACCGGGACAGGAGTTAATCAGCCCCAGCATTTT	CASSFTGTGVNQPQHF
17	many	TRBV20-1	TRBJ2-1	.	TGCAGTGCTAGAGGATTTAGGGGGGAGGTATCCTACAATGAGCAGTTCTTC	CSARGFRGEVSYNEQFF
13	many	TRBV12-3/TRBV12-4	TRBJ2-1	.	TGTGCCAGCAGCACAGGGTTCTACAATGAGCAGTTCTTC	CASSTGFYNEQFF
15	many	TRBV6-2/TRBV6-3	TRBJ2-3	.	TGTGCCAGCAGCCGGGGACACGGAAACACAGATACGCAGTATTTT	CASSRGHGNTDTQYF
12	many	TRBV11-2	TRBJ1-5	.	TGTGCCAGCAGCTTAGGTCGTCAGCCCCAGCATTTT	CASSLGRQPQHF
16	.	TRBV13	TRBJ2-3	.	TGTGCCAGCAGCTTAGGAGGGGCGACGCTCACAGATACGCAGTATTTT	CASSLGGATLTDTQYF